This T cell receptor (beta chain) comes out of a study of blood T cell repertoires in COVID-19. Study at large: In each case, the material was cDNA or gDNA derived from T cells, B-cell-depleted T cells, or PBMCs.

Original handling: Counts of nucleated cells, estimated from reference gene primer amplification, were obtained. TCRdb's copy holds only in-frame clones and misses some; the assay was immunoSEQ multiplex PCR. The V and J calls and clone size are taken from that table; D and trimming were inferred from the DNA. The sample includes about 81,000 clones, approximately 80% seen only once; the top ten take 13%. This CDR3 has 15 amino acids. Trimming cost V 3 bases and J 8 bases, with 17 bases left between them. Germline V CDR1 and CDR2: SNHLY, FYNNEI. This TCR came from a human donor in a cohort sampled during active COVID-19. The genes are TRBV2 and TRBJ2-1; TRBD1 might be the D (5 bases). Input material: peripheral blood. The CDR3 protein is CASSDRIRTRDEQFF. The CDR3 DNA sequence: TGTGCCAGCAGTGACCGCATACGTACCAGGGATGAGCAGTTCTTC.